Presented here are 14 T cell receptor beta chains from one specimen sequenced in a study of graft-versus-host responses after intestinal transplantation. For these receptors, no antigen is known. The method was immunoSEQ multiplex PCR; TCRdb's version includes in-frame clones alone and lacks a portion of them. The sample has around 89,000 clones, just under 95% seen once. The sequences come from unstimulated CD8+ T cells sorted from spleen or lymph node cells, collected before transplant. These receptors were taken from a human donor who was the organ donor for an intestinal transplant.

This clone has a handful of counts. The chain employs TRBV6-6 and TRBJ1-5; TRBD1 aligns across 9 bases. Trimming cost V 8 bases and J 5 bases; bases outside gene matches: 10. CDR3 length: 15 amino acids. Germline assignment: CDR1 MNHNY and CDR2 SVGAGI (reference sequence). Here the CDR3 reads CASHSQGAFDQPQHF. The CDR3 DNA sequence: TGTGCCAGCCATTCACAGGGGGCGTTCGATCAGCCCCAGCATTTT.

The CDR3 region is CASSSTGAYEQYF. In DNA form, the CDR3 reads TGTGCCAGCAGTTCCACAGGGGCCTACGAGCAGTACTTC. The rearrangement joins TRBV28 to TRBJ2-7; 7 nucleotides line up with TRBD1. Germline V lookup: CDR1 MDHEN, CDR2 SYDVKM. The CDR3 loop spans 13 amino acids. J gave up 2 bases and V 4 bases, and 2 bases lay outside the gene matches.

The rearrangement joins TRBV5-5 to TRBJ2-1, with 11 bases matching TRBD1. Germline-derived CDR1 and CDR2 are SGHKS and YYEKEE (reference sequence). CDR3 length equals 14 residues. After removal of 4 bases from V and 5 bases from J, the junction contained 2 bases not matched to a gene. The CDR3 DNA sequence: TGTGCCAGCAGCCAGGGACAGGGGGACAATGAGCAGTTCTTC. Translation gives CASSQGQGDNEQFF.

The chain recombines TRBV5-4 with TRBJ1-1; 7 bases are shared with TRBD1. Trimming took 0 bases from V and 1 from J; bases not matched to a gene: 3. Germline V gene lookup returns CDR1 SGHNT and CDR2 YYREEE (reference sequence). The CDR3 has 15 amino acids. The CDR3 protein is CASSLEGQKNTEAFF. CDR3 DNA sequence: TGTGCCAGCAGCTTGGAGGGACAGAAGAACACTGAAGCTTTCTTT. The full variable domain, in which reference TRBV5-4 and TRBJ1-1 provide the parts outside the CDR3, is ETGVTQSPTHLIKTRGQQVTLRCSSQSGHNTVSWYQQALGQGPQFIFQYYREEENGRGNFPPRFSGLQFPNYSSELNVNALELDDSALYLCASSLEGQKNTEAFFGQGTRLTVV.

The genes are TRBV9 and TRBJ2-2; 7 bases line up with TRBD1. The V segment lost 3 bases and the J segment 5 bases; nucleotides outside the gene matches: 10. This CDR3 is built from 16 residues. Germline-derived CDR1 and CDR2 are SGDLS and YYNGEE. This CDR3 reads CASSGNRGQDTGELFF. In DNA form, the CDR3 reads TGTGCCAGCAGCGGAAACAGGGGTCAGGATACCGGGGAGCTGTTTTTT.

The genes are TRBV6-5 and TRBJ1-1; D is perhaps TRBD1 (5 bases). Trimming stripped 2 bases from V and 5 bases from J, with 15 bases between. Germline V lookup: CDR1 MNHEY, CDR2 SVGAGI. The CDR3 has 15 amino acids. The CDR3 loop is CASSYGGGVGTEAFF. The CDR3 bases are TGTGCCAGCAGTTACGGGGGGGGTGTGGGGACTGAAGCTTTCTTT.

The J gene is TRBJ1-5, the V gene TRBV4-1, with 8 bases that match TRBD1. This CDR3 contains 15 residues. Germline trimming cut 6 bases from V and 2 bases from J; bases unmatched to any gene: 6. The germline V gene encodes CDR1 MGHRA and CDR2 YSYEKL. In DNA, the CDR3 is TGCGCCAGCAGTCCACAGGGGGGGGGCAATCAGCCCCAGCATTTT. This translates into CASSPQGGGNQPQHF.

The chain combines TRBV7-9 with TRBJ2-1; TRBD1 matches at 7 bases. CDR1 is SEHNR and CDR2 is FQNEAQ in the germline V gene (reference sequence). The CDR3 extends over 16 amino acids. V lost 3 bases and J lost 4; bases outside the gene matches: 9. The DNA for the CDR3 is TGTGCCAGCAGCTTGTCTTCTAGGGGGCCTTACAATGAGCAGTTCTTC. Its protein is CASSLSSRGPYNEQFF.

The chain carries TRBV27 and TRBJ1-5; TRBD1 might be the D (6 bases). This CDR3 comprises 14 residues. The ends were cut back, 7 bases at V and 7 bases at J, with 17 bases in the middle. CDR1 is MNHEY and CDR2 is SMNVEV in the germline V gene (reference sequence). CDR3 nucleotide sequence: TGTGCCAGCAAGGCACCAGGGGTGAAACAGCCCCAGCATTTT. This codes for CASKAPGVKQPQHF.

Here the CDR3 DNA reads TGTGCCAGCAGCTTATCGGTGAACACTGAAGCTTTCTTT. Residues: CASSLSVNTEAFF. V usage is TRBV7-3 and J usage is TRBJ1-1, with D unresolved. CDR1 is SGHTA, CDR2 FQGTGA, per germline. V was trimmed by 2 bases and J by 0 bases, leaving 4 bases between them. This CDR3 comprises 13 residues.

The chain has TRBV7-8 and TRBJ1-5; weak D call: TRBD1 (5 bases). Trimming shortened V by 1 base and J by 0 bases, and 10 bases separated the two germline ends. Germline V lookup: CDR1 SGHVS, CDR2 FQNEAQ. The length of the CDR3 is 16 residues. Here the CDR3 reads CASSLDIRVSNQPQHF. The CDR3 DNA follows: TGTGCCAGCAGCTTAGATATCAGGGTTAGCAATCAGCCCCAGCATTTT.

The chain uses TRBV5-1 and TRBJ2-1; TRBD2 aligns across 7 bases. The CDR3 covers 14 residues. Germline values: CDR1 SGHRS, CDR2 YFSETQ. The junction had 8 bases not matched to a gene; V was cut back by 3 bases and J by 8 bases. This CDR3 is CASSSMTSRDEQFF. CDR3 DNA sequence: TGCGCCAGCAGCTCCATGACTAGCAGGGATGAGCAGTTCTTC.

To note about this clone: Its ends do not fully match the called genes, so a read error is possible. The chain joins TRBV7-8 to TRBJ2-5, with a weak D call TRBD2 (5 bases). CDR1 and CDR2 from the germline V gene are SGHVS and FQNEAQ. This CDR3 region has 16 residues. The CDR3 region is CASSLAPRRFGETQYF. The CDR3 DNA sequence: TGTGCCAGCAGCCTAGCCCCGAGGAGGTTCGGGGAGACCCAGTACTTC. The full variable domain, in which reference TRBV7-8 and TRBJ2-5 provide the parts outside the CDR3, is GAGVSQSPRYKVAKRGQDVALRCDPISGHVSLFWYQQALGQGPEFLTYFQNEAQLDKSGLPSDRFFAERPEGSVSTLKIQRTQQEDSAVYLCASSLAPRRFGETQYFGPGTRLLVL.

The V and J genes are TRBV5-1 and TRBJ2-1, with 10 nucleotides matching TRBD1. The CDR3 spans 15 residues. The trim removed 4 bases at V and 8 bases at J, leaving 9 bases unmatched. Germline V gene lookup returns CDR1 SGHRS and CDR2 YFSETQ. The CDR3 protein is CASSPRGTGADEQFF. The CDR3 DNA is TGCGCCAGCAGCCCGAGAGGGACAGGGGCCGATGAGCAGTTCTTC.